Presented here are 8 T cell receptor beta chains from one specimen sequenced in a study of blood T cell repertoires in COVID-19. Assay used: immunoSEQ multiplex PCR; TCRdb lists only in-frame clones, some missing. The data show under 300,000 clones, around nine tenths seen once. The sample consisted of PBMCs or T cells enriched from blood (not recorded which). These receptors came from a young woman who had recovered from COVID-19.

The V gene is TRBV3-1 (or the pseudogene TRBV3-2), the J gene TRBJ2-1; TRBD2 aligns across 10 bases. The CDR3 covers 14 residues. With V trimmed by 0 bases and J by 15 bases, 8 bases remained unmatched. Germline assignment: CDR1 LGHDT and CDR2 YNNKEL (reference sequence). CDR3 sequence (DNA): TGTGCCAGCAGCCAAGATGCGAGCGGGAGGGCCCTGTTCTTC. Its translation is CASSQDASGRALFF.

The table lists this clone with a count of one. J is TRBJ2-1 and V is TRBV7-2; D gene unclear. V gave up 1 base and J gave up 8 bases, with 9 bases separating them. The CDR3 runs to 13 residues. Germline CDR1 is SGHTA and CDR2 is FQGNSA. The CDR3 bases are TGTGCCAGCAGCTTAGGCCAACTCGATGAGCAGTTCTTC. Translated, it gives CASSLGQLDEQFF.

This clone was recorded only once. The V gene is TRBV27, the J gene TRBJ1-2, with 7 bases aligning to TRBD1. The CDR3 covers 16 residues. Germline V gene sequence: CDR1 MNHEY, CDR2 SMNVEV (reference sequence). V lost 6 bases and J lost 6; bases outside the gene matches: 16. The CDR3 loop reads CASSSWDGGGVHGYTF. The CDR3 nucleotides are TGTGCCAGCAGCTCGTGGGATGGAGGGGGCGTACATGGCTACACCTTC.

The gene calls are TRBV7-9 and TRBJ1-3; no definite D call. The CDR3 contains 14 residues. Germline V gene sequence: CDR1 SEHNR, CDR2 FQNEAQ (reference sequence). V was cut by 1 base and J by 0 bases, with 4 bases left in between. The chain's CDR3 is CASSLGASGNTIYF. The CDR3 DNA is TGTGCCAGCAGCTTAGGGGCCTCTGGAAACACCATATATTTT.

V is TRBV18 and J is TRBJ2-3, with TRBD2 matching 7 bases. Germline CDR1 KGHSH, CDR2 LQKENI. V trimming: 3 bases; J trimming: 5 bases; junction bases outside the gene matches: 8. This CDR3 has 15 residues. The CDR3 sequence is CASSPPRLAVDTQYF. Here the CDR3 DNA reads TGTGCCAGCTCACCTCCAAGACTAGCTGTAGATACGCAGTATTTT. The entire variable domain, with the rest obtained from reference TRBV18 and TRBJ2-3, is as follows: NAGVMQNPRHLVRRRGQEARLRCSPMKGHSHVYWYRQLPEEGLKFMVYLQKENIIDESGMPKERFSAEFPKEGPSILRIQQVVRGDSAAYFCASSPPRLAVDTQYFGPGTRLTVL.

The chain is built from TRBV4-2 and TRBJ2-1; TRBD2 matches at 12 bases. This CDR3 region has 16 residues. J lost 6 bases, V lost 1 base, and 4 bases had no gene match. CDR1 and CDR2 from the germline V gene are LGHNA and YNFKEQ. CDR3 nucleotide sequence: TGTGCCAGCAGCCAAGCCCCTAGCGGGGGGGCCAATGAGCAGTTCTTC. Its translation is CASSQAPSGGANEQFF.

The CDR3 nucleotides read TGTGCCAGCAGCTGGAGTTTAGGGGGAAACTATGGCTACACCTTC. Translated: CASSWSLGGNYGYTF. The chain links TRBV5-5 to TRBJ1-2; D perhaps matches TRBD1 (6 bases). Germline V gene data show CDR1 as SGHKS and CDR2 as YYEKEE (reference sequence). The germline V and J ends were trimmed by 3 bases and 2 bases, with 14 bases remaining between them. The CDR3 runs 15 residues.

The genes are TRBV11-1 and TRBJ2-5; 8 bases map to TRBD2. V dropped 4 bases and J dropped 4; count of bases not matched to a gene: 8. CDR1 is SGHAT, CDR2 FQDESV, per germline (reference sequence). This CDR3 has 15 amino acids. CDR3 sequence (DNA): TGTGCCAGCAGCTCACGAGGACTAGCAGGAGAGACCCAGTACTTC. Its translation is CASSSRGLAGETQYF.